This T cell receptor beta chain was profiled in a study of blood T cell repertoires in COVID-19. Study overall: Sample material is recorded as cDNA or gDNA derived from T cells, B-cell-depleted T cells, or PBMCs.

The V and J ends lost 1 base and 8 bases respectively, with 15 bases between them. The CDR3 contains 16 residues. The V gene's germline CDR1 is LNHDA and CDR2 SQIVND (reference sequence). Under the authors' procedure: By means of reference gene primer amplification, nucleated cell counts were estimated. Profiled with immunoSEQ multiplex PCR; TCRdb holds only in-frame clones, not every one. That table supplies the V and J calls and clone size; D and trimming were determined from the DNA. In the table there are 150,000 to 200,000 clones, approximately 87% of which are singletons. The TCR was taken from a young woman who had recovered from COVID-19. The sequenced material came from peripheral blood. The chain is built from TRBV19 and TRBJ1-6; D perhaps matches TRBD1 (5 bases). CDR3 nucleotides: TGTGCCAGTAGTATAGGACAGTCCAACTCAGATTCACCCCTCCACTTT. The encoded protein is CASSIGQSNSDSPLHF.